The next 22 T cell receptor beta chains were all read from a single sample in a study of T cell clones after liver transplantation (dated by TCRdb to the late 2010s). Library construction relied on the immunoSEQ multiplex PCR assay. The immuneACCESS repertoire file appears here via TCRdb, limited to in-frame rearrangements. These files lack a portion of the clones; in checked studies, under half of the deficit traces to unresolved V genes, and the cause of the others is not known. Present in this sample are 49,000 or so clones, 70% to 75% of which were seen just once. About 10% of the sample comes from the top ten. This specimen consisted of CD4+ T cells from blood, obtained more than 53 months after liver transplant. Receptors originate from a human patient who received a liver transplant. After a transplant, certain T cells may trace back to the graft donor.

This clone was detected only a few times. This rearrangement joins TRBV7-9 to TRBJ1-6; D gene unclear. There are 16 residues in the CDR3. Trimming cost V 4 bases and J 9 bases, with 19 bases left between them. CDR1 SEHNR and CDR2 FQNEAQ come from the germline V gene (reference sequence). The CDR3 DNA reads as TGTGCCAGCAGCTCTGCCCGGACCGCGGCGGGTTCACCCCTCCACTTT. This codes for CASSSARTAAGSPLHF.

The CDR3 DNA follows: TGTGCCAGCAGACAGGGAGATACGCAGTATTTT. Translation gives CASRQGDTQYF. The rearrangement links TRBV6-1 to TRBJ2-3; a weak D match, TRBD1 (6 bases). The CDR3 runs 11 residues. CDR1 and CDR2 (germline): MNHNS, SASEGT. Trimming took 6 bases from V and 5 from J, leaving 6 bases between them.

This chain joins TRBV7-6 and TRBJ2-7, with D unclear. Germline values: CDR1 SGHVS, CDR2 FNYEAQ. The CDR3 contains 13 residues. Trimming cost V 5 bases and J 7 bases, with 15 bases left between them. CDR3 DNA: TGTGCCAGCAGCCCACCTGGTACACGGGAGCAGTACTTC. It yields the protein CASSPPGTREQYF.

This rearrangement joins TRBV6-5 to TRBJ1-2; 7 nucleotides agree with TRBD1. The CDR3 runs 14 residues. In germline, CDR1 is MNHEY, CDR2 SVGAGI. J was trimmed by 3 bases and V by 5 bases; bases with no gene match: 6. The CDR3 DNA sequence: TGTGCCAGCAGTCCCGAAACAGGGGACTATGGCTACACCTTC. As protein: CASSPETGDYGYTF.

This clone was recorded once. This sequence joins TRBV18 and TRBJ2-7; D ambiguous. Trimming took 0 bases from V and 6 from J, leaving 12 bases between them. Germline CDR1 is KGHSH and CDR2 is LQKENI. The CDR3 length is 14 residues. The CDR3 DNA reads TGTGCCAGCTCACCACCATCCGCAGCGAGCGAGCAGTACTTC. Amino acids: CASSPPSAASEQYF. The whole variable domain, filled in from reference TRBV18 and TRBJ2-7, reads NAGVMQNPRHLVRRRGQEARLRCSPMKGHSHVYWYRQLPEEGLKFMVYLQKENIIDESGMPKERFSAEFPKEGPSILRIQQVVRGDSAAYFCASSPPSAASEQYFGPGTRLTVT.

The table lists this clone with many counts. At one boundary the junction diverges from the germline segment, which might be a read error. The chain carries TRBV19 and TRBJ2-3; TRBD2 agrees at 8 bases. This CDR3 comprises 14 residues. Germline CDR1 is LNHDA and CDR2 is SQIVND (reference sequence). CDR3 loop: CASSLTSGTDTRYF. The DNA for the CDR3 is TGTGCCAGTAGTTTAACTAGCGGCACAGATACGCGGTATTTT.

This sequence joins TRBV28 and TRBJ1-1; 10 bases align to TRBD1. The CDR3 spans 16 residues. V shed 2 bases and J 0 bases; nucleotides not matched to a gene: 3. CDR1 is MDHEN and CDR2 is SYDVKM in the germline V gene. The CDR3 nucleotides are TGTGCCAGCAGTTTAGACAGGGGGCGCCTGAACACTGAAGCTTTCTTT. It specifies CASSLDRGRLNTEAFF.

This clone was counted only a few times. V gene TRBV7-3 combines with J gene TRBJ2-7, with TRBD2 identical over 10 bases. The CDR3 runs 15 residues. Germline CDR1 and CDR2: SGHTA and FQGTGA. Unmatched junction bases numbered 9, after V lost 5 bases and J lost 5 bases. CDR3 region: CASSPRTSGFNEQYF. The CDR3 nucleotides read TGTGCCAGCAGCCCGCGGACTAGCGGCTTCAACGAGCAGTACTTC.

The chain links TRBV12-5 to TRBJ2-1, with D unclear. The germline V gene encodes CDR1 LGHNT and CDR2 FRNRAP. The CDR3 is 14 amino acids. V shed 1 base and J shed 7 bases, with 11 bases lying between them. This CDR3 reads CASGLDPRSNEQFF. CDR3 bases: TGTGCTAGTGGTTTGGACCCACGGTCAAATGAGCAGTTCTTC.

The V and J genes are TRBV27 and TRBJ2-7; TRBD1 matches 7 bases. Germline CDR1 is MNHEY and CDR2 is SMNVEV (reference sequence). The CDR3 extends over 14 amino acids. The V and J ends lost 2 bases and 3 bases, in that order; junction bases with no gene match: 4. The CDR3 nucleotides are TGTGCCAGCAGTTTAAGGGGGCCGGACTACGAGCAGTACTTC. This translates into CASSLRGPDYEQYF.

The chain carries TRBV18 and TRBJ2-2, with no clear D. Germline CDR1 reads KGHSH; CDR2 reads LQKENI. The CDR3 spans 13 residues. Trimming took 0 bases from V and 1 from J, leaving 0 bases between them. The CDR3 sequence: CASSPPNTGELFF. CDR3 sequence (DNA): TGTGCCAGCTCACCACCGAACACCGGGGAGCTGTTTTTT.

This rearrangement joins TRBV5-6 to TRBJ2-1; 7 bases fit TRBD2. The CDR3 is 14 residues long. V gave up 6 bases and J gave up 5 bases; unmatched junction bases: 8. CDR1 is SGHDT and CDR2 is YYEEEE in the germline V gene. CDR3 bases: TGTGCCAGCATCAGAAGCGGGGTACACAATGAGCAGTTCTTC. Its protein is CASIRSGVHNEQFF.

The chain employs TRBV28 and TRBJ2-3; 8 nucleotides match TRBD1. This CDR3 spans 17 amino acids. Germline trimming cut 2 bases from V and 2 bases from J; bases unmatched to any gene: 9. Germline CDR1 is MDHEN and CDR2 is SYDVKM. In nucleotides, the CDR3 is TGTGCCAGCAGTTTACAAGTTCGACAGGGGCCCACAGATACGCAGTATTTT. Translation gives CASSLQVRQGPTDTQYF.

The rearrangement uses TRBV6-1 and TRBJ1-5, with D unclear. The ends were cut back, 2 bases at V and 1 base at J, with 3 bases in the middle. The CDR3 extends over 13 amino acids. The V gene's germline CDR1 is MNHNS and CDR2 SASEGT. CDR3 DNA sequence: TGTGCCAGCAGTGAAATCAGCAATCAGCCCCAGCATTTT. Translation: CASSEISNQPQHF.

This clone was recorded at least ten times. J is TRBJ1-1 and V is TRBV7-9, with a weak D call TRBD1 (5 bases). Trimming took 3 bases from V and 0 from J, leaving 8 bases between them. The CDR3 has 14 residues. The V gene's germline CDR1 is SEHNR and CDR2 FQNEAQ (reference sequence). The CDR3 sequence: CASSFGGMNTEAFF. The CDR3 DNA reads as TGTGCCAGCAGCTTTGGGGGGATGAACACTGAAGCTTTCTTT.

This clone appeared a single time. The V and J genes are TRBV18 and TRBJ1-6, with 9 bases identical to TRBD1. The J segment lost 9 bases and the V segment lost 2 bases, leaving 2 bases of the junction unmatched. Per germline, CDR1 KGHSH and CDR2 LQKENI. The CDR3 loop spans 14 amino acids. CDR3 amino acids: CASSPGTGSSPLHF. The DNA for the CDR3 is TGTGCCAGCTCACCAGGGACAGGGAGTTCACCCCTCCACTTT.

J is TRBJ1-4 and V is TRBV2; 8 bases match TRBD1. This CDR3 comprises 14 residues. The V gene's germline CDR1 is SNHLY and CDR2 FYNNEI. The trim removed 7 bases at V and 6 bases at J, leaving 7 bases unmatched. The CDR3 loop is CASTQDRADEKLFF. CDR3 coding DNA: TGTGCCAGCACTCAGGACAGGGCGGATGAAAAACTGTTTTTT.

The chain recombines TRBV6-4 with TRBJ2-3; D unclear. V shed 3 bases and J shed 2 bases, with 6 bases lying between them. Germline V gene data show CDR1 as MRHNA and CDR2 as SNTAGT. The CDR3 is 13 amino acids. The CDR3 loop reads CASSDRPTDTQYF. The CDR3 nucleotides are TGTGCCAGCAGTGATAGGCCCACAGATACGCAGTATTTT.

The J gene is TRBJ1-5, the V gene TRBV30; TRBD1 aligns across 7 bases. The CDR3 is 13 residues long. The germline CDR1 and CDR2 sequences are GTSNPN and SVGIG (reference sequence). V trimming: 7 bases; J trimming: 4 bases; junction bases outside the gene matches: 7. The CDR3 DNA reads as TGTGCCTTCAGGGACAGTTATAATCAGCCCCAGCATTTT. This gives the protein CAFRDSYNQPQHF.

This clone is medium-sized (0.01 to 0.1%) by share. CDR3 sequence: CASSAPGPMTGELFF. The CDR3 DNA reads TGTGCCAGCAGTGCCCCGGGACCGATGACCGGGGAGCTGTTTTTT. The chain joins TRBV25-1 to TRBJ2-2, with D perhaps matching TRBD1 or TRBD2 (5 bases each). Trimming stripped 4 bases from V and 5 bases from J, with 14 bases between. Germline V gives CDR1 MGHDK, CDR2 SYGVNS. This CDR3 has 15 amino acids.

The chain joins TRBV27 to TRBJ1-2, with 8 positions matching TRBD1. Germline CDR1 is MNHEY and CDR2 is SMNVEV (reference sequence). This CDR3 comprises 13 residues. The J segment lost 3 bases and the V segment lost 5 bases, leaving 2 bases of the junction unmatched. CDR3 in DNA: TGTGCCAGCAGTGCGACAGGGGACTATGGCTACACCTTC. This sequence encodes CASSATGDYGYTF.

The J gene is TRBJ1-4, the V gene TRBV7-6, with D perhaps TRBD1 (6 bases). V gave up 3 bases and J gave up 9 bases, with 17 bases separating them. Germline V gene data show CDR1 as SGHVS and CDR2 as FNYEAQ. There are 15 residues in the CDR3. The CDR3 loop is CASSLEPGHAQKLFF. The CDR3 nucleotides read TGTGCCAGCAGCTTGGAGCCGGGACATGCCCAAAAACTGTTTTTT.